This paragraph reports one T cell receptor beta chain. TCRdb keeps only in-frame clones here, not all; method: immunoSEQ multiplex PCR. The sample lists a few hundred thousand clones; roughly 89% were seen once. This sample is drawn from a study of blood T cell repertoires in COVID-19. The CDR3 consists of 14 residues. After removal of 7 bases from V and 3 bases from J, the junction contained 6 bases not matched to a gene. Looked up from germline, CDR1 is MDHEN and CDR2 is SYDVKM. In the 2 weeks before study entry, exposed participants met a COVID-19 case, which was PCR-confirmed or clinician-diagnosed.

The TCR sequence derives from a woman aged 45-60 years who had been exposed to COVID-19. The rearrangement joins TRBV28 to TRBJ1-5; TRBD1 matches 7 bases. Sequenced input: PBMCs or T cells enriched from blood (not recorded which). The CDR3 DNA sequence: TGTGCCAGCATATCGGGACAGCACAATCAGCCCCAGCATTTT. It encodes CASISGQHNQPQHF. Supplemented by reference TRBV28 and TRBJ1-5, the full variable domain reads DVKVTQSSRYLVKRTGEKVFLECVQDMDHENMFWYRQDPGLGLRLIYFSYDVKMKEKGDIPEGYSVSREKKERFSLILESASTNQTSMYLCASISGQHNQPQHFGDGTRLSIL.